These 3 T cell receptor beta chains were all obtained from the same sample, sequenced in a study of siplizumab effects on memory and regulatory T cells. Measured with immunoSEQ multiplex PCR; TCRdb has only the in-frame clones, and not every one. The sample carries 100,000 or so clones, 94% recorded once. The specimen was Tregs sorted from blood. All receptors derive from a human donor in good health.

The chain couples TRBV6-1 to TRBJ2-5; no clear D. The length of the CDR3 is 14 residues. The ends were cut back, 2 bases at V and 2 bases at J, with 9 bases in the middle. CDR1 is MNHNS, CDR2 SASEGT, per germline. CDR3 loop: CASSELGKQETQYF. Here the CDR3 DNA reads TGTGCCAGCAGTGAATTGGGAAAGCAAGAGACCCAGTACTTC.

The genes are TRBV11-2 and TRBJ1-3; no reliable D call. The CDR3 spans 12 residues. V lost 5 bases and J lost 7, with 9 bases in between. Germline CDR1 reads SGHAT; CDR2 reads FQNNGV. As DNA, the CDR3 is TGTGCCAGCAGCCCGCGCTGGAACACCATATATTTT. Its protein product is CASSPRWNTIYF.

The rearrangement uses TRBV18 and TRBJ2-2; D not resolved. Germline CDR1 is KGHSH and CDR2 is LQKENI. The CDR3 consists of 15 residues. V was trimmed by 2 bases and J by 0 bases, leaving 7 bases between them. The CDR3 sequence is CASSPGLSNTGELFF. CDR3 in DNA: TGTGCCAGCTCACCAGGCCTATCGAACACCGGGGAGCTGTTTTTT.